The next 10 T cell receptor beta chains were all read from a single sample in a study of cytomegalovirus exposure and HLA in healthy donors. The PCR made use of 60 Vbeta and 13 Jbeta primers. Here immunoSEQ multiplex PCR was the method, and the copy in TCRdb shows in-frame clones only, minus some. In total, the table holds approximately 52,000 clones. Sequencing was carried out using PBMCs. These receptors originate from a woman aged 55-75 years in good health and CMV-seropositive.

The gene calls are TRBV4-1 and TRBJ2-5; 7 nucleotides line up with TRBD1. The CDR3 length is 17 residues. In germline, CDR1 is MGHRA, CDR2 YSYEKL. V dropped 1 base and J dropped 3; count of bases not matched to a gene: 11. As DNA, the CDR3 is TGCGCCAGCAGCCAAGTAGGGCCAGGGGGATCCGAAGAGACCCAGTACTTC. Its translation: CASSQVGPGGSEETQYF.

This chain links TRBV9 with TRBJ1-1; maybe TRBD1 (6 bases). The CDR3 sequence is 15 residues long. Germline CDR1 is SGDLS and CDR2 is YYNGEE. The V end lost 2 bases, the J end lost 0 bases, and 11 bases lay between the germline ends. CDR3 loop: CASSVGGGLNTEAFF. DNA for the CDR3: TGTGCCAGCAGCGTGGGGGGGGGCTTGAACACTGAAGCTTTCTTT.

In nucleotides, the CDR3 is TGTGCCAGCCGATCACCAGGGACAGGGGGCTACGAGCAGTACTTC. Translating gives CASRSPGTGGYEQYF. V and J are TRBV28 and TRBJ2-7; 11 bases align to TRBD1. Germline CDR1 and CDR2: MDHEN and SYDVKM. The CDR3 is 15 amino acids. The ends lost 8 bases at V and 3 bases at J; junction bases unmatched: 9.

The chain couples TRBV11-2 to TRBJ2-7; tentative D call: TRBD1 (6 bases). The CDR3 has 15 amino acids. V was trimmed by 1 base and J by 4 bases, leaving 14 bases between them. CDR1 is SGHAT, CDR2 FQNNGV, per germline. The CDR3 DNA reads as TGTGCCAGCAGCTTAGGCTCGGGACATCCTTACGAGCAGTACTTC. Protein: CASSLGSGHPYEQYF. Full variable domain (missing parts from reference TRBV11-2 and TRBJ2-7): EAGVAQSPRYKIIEKRQSVAFWCNPISGHATLYWYQQILGQGPKLLIQFQNNGVVDDSQLPKDRFSAERLKGVDSTLKIQPAKLEDSAVYLCASSLGSGHPYEQYFGPGTRLTVT.

V and J are TRBV6-1 and TRBJ1-5; D may be TRBD1 (5 bases). Trimming stripped 4 bases from V and 2 bases from J, with 12 bases between. There are 15 residues in the CDR3. CDR1 is MNHNS, CDR2 SASEGT, per germline. This CDR3 reads CASSAEGAGNQPQHF. The CDR3 DNA sequence: TGTGCCAGCAGTGCCGAAGGGGCGGGCAATCAGCCCCAGCATTTT.

The V and J genes are TRBV6-5 and TRBJ1-1; D is unresolved. The germline V gene has CDR1 MNHEY and CDR2 SVGAGI. This CDR3 region has 12 residues. V lost 6 bases and J lost 0, with 5 bases in between. The CDR3 DNA sequence: TGTGCCAGCAGGTCTTTGAACACTGAAGCTTTCTTT. It encodes CASRSLNTEAFF.

The chain employs TRBV10-3 and TRBJ2-7; the match to TRBD1 covers 7 bases. V lost 2 bases, J lost 4 bases, and 8 bases stayed unmatched. Germline assignment: CDR1 ENHRY and CDR2 SYGVKD. CDR3 size: 15 residues. The CDR3 loop reads CAISEPGDRAYEQYF. The CDR3 DNA reads TGTGCCATCAGTGAGCCAGGGGACAGAGCGTACGAGCAGTACTTC.

The V call is TRBV6-1, the J call TRBJ1-3, with D uncertain. The CDR3 length is 15 residues. The ends were cut back, 4 bases at V and 7 bases at J, with 17 bases in the middle. Germline V gene data show CDR1 as MNHNS and CDR2 as SASEGT. This chain's CDR3 is CASSALEGPGNTIYF. The CDR3, as DNA: TGTGCCAGCAGTGCGCTGGAGGGCCCCGGGAACACCATATATTTT.

This chain connects TRBV6-1 to TRBJ1-1; unclear D gene. With 5 bases removed from V and 1 base from J, the gap between germline ends came to 8 bases. Germline V gene sequence: CDR1 MNHNS, CDR2 SASEGT. The CDR3 covers 13 residues. The CDR3 DNA reads as TGTGCCAGCAGTAACATGAAGAACACTGAAGCTTTCTTT. This translates into CASSNMKNTEAFF.

The chain uses TRBV18 and TRBJ1-4, with D tentatively TRBD1 (6 bases). Germline CDR1 is KGHSH and CDR2 is LQKENI. CDR3 length: 16 amino acids. V was pared by 4 bases and J by 2 bases, with 14 bases between. The CDR3 spells CASSLSQGRTNEKLFF. DNA of the CDR3: TGTGCCAGCTCACTTTCTCAGGGGCGGACTAATGAAAAACTGTTTTTT.